A single sample is the source of the 2 T cell receptor beta chains below, sequenced in a study of blood T cells in healthy people across ages. PCR was performed a second time for roughly 7 to 12 cycles using a sample-barcoded 5' primer and a J-beta primer mix. TCRdb ran MiXCR on the 5' RACE reads and lists one entry per CDR3 protein. The table records fewer than 1,200,000 distinct CDR3 sequences, about 25% of them present only once. These sequences were also reported in another study, on T cells of mothers and their children.

The sample was blood. The source is a girl aged 2-10 years in good health.

This clonotype was detected only once. The J gene is TRBJ2-5, the V gene TRBV29-1; the D is unclear. The J call may be incorrect, as the DNA end agrees better with TRBJ2-1. CDR3 length: 11 residues. The germline V gene has CDR1 SQVTM and CDR2 ANQGSEA. CDR3 amino acids: CSASPPHEQFF. CDR3 sequence (DNA): TGCAGCGCAAGCCCCCCCCATGAGCAGTTCTTC.

This clonotype was picked up a small number of times. The rearrangement uses TRBV11-2 and TRBJ2-1; D is perhaps TRBD1 (7 bases). CDR3 length equals 14 residues. CDR1 SGHAT and CDR2 FQNNGV come from the germline V gene. The V gene lost 2 bases and the J gene lost 10 bases, with 15 bases spanning the gap. The CDR3 is CASSLFRGAGEQFF. In DNA, the CDR3 is TGTGCCAGCAGCTTATTCAGGGGGGCCGGGGAGCAGTTCTTC.